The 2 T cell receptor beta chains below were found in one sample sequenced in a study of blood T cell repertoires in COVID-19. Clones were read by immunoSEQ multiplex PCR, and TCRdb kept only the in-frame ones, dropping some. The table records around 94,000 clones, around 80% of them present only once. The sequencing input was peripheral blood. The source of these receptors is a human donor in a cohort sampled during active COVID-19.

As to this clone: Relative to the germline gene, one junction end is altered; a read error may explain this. Here the CDR3 reads CSPSGSYEQYF. The CDR3 DNA follows: TGCAGTCCTAGCGGGAGCTACGAGCAGTACTTC. This chain joins TRBV20-1 and TRBJ2-7; 10 bases fit TRBD2. The CDR3 is made up of 11 amino acids. Germline lookup yields CDR1 DFQATT and CDR2 SNEGSKA (reference sequence).

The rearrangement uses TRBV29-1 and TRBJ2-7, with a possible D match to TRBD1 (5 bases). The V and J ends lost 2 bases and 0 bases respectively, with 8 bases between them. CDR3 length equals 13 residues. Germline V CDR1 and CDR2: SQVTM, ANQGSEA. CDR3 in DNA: TGCAGCGTTGAATTGGACAACTCCTACGAGCAGTACTTC. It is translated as CSVELDNSYEQYF.